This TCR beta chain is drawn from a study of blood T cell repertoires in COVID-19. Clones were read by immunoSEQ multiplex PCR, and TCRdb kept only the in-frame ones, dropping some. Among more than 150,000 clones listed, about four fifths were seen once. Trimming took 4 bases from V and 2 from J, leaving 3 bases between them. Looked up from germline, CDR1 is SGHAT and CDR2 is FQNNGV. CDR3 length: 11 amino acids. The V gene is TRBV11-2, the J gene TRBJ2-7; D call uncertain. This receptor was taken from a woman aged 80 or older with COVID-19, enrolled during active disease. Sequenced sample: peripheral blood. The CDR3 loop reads CASSSAYEQYF. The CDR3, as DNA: TGTGCCAGCAGCTCAGCCTACGAGCAGTACTTC.